Sequencing of this T cell receptor (beta chain) was carried out in a study of T cells after yellow fever vaccination. Notes on the study in general: Few clonotypes appeared in both CD4 and CD8 compartments. Post-booster samples contained most primary-vaccination clones (approximately 95% CD4, almost 90% CD8).

Turning to this clonotype: Its specificity is unknown.

By 5'RACE template switching, TCR cDNA was produced, with a universal primer site and UMIs added in the process. Each CDR3 protein is one row after TCRdb ran MiXCR on the 5' RACE reads. The data contain 400,000 to 650,000 distinct CDR3 sequences, 21% of them singletons. V was cut by 1 base and J by 5 bases, with 12 bases left in between. Per the germline V gene, CDR1 is MGHRA and CDR2 is YSYEKL. This CDR3 spans 14 amino acids. The chain uses TRBV4-1 and TRBJ2-7, with D tentatively TRBD1 or TRBD2 (5 bases each). This specimen consisted of PBMCs, obtained roughly 20 days after the first yellow fever vaccination. This clonotype was sampled from a man aged 18 to 29 who received the YFV17D yellow fever vaccine. DNA of the CDR3: TGCGCCAGCAGCCAAGCGCCTAGCAGGGACGAGCAGTACTTC. This codes for CASSQAPSRDEQYF.